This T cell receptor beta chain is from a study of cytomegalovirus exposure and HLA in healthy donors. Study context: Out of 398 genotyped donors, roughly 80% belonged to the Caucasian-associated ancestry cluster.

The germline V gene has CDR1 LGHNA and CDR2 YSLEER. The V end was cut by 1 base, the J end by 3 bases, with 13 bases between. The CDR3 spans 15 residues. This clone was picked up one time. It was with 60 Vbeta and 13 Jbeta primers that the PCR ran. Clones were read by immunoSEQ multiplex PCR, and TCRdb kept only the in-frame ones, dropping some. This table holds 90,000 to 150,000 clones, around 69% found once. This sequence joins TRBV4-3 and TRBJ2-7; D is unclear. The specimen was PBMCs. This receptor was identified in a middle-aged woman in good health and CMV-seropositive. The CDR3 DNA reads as TGCGCCAGCAGCCAAGTGGGCGAATTCAACTACGAGCAGTACTTC. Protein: CASSQVGEFNYEQYF.